The 27 T cell receptor beta chains given below trace back to one sample, sequenced in a study of PD-1 blockade in classical Hodgkin lymphoma. Sequencing used immunoSEQ multiplex PCR; TCRdb keeps in-frame clones, though not all of them. The repertoire holds about 40,000 clones, with 87% as singletons. Relapse was seen in all patients after autologous stem cell transplantation, and brentuximab vedotin exposure was variable. Sequencing was performed on peripheral blood mononuclear cells (PBMCs), taken at baseline. Source of these receptors: a human donor with classical Hodgkin lymphoma.

This chain links TRBV7-9 with TRBJ2-3; 8 bases are a match to TRBD2. V shed 11 bases and J 2 bases; nucleotides not matched to a gene: 3. CDR3 size: 12 residues. The V gene's germline CDR1 is SEHNR and CDR2 FQNEAQ (reference sequence). CDR3 DNA: TGTGCCGGAGCGGGGGTCACAGATACGCAGTATTTT. Its protein is CAGAGVTDTQYF.

CDR3 protein: CASSSLGRNTEAFF. The CDR3 nucleotides are TGTGCCAGCAGCTCCTTGGGCCGTAACACTGAAGCTTTCTTT. The J gene is TRBJ1-1, the V gene TRBV7-6, with D unresolved. In germline, CDR1 is SGHVS, CDR2 FNYEAQ. V lost 4 bases and J 2 bases, leaving 11 bases between the germline ends. The CDR3 covers 14 residues.

The DNA for the CDR3 is TGTGCCATCAGTGACCCCGGGACAGGGGATCAGCCCCAGCATTTT. Its protein is CAISDPGTGDQPQHF. The chain links TRBV10-3 to TRBJ1-5; 10 positions agree with TRBD1. The CDR3 consists of 15 residues. The germline V gene encodes CDR1 ENHRY and CDR2 SYGVKD. V shed 3 bases and J 5 bases; nucleotides not matched to a gene: 4.

The CDR3 bases are TGTGCCAGCAGTTACAGGTCAGATACGCAGTATTTT. Translating gives CASSYRSDTQYF. The rearrangement uses TRBV6-6 and TRBJ2-3; D is ambiguous. Trimming took off 2 bases at V and 4 bases at J, with 4 bases between the two ends. This CDR3 spans 12 amino acids. The germline V gene has CDR1 MNHNY and CDR2 SVGAGI (reference sequence).

The genes are TRBV5-1 and TRBJ1-1; D possibly corresponds to TRBD1 (5 bases). The CDR3 runs 12 residues. Trimming stripped 2 bases from V and 5 bases from J, with 7 bases between. Germline CDR1 and CDR2: SGHRS and YFSETQ. The CDR3 region is CASSFWGTEAFF. Written as DNA, the CDR3 is TGCGCCAGCAGCTTCTGGGGGACTGAAGCTTTCTTT.

The chain combines TRBV18 with TRBJ2-7; TRBD2 is a possible D gene (5 bases). There are 16 residues in the CDR3. Looked up from germline, CDR1 is KGHSH and CDR2 is LQKENI. V dropped 2 bases and J dropped 0 bases, with 14 bases sitting between them. This CDR3 reads CASSPGVLGSSYEQYF. CDR3 sequence (DNA): TGTGCCAGCTCACCAGGGGTCCTAGGGAGCTCCTACGAGCAGTACTTC.

V usage is TRBV5-6 and J usage is TRBJ2-3; TRBD2 aligns across 11 bases. The CDR3 length is 15 residues. From germline, CDR1 is SGHDT and CDR2 YYEEEE. J was trimmed by 6 bases and V by 4 bases; bases with no gene match: 7. The CDR3 DNA is TGTGCCAGCAGCCCAGGGACTAGCGGCCGCGATACGCAGTATTTT. It is translated as CASSPGTSGRDTQYF.

The V call is TRBV4-1, the J call TRBJ1-3, with D tentatively TRBD1 (6 bases). Germline loops: CDR1 MGHRA, CDR2 YSYEKL. The CDR3 has 15 amino acids. V was clipped by 4 bases and J by 0 bases, with 10 bases between them. CDR3 in DNA: TGCGCCAGCAGCCCCCGGACAGTCTCTGGAAACACCATATATTTT. Protein sequence: CASSPRTVSGNTIYF.

The chain carries TRBV7-3 and TRBJ2-3, with 9 bases lining up with TRBD2. J lost 0 bases, V lost 4 bases, and 8 bases had no gene match. CDR1 and CDR2 (germline): SGHTA, FQGTGA. This CDR3 spans 17 amino acids. CDR3 sequence (DNA): TGTGCCAGCAGCTCCCCTTCCCTAGCGGGGAGCACAGATACGCAGTATTTT. Translation gives CASSSPSLAGSTDTQYF.

The V call is TRBV7-9, the J call TRBJ2-7, with 11 bases aligning to TRBD1. The trim removed 5 bases at V and 6 bases at J, leaving 12 bases unmatched. Per the germline V gene, CDR1 is SEHNR and CDR2 is FQNEAQ (reference sequence). CDR3 length: 16 residues. CDR3 amino acids: CASSPLGGTGGVEQYF. The CDR3 coding sequence is TGTGCCAGCAGCCCCTTGGGCGGGACAGGGGGTGTCGAGCAGTACTTC.

The chain links TRBV2 to TRBJ1-1, with D perhaps TRBD1 (6 bases). Germline CDR1 SNHLY, CDR2 FYNNEI. The V end was cut by 4 bases, the J end by 5 bases, with 8 bases between. The CDR3 extends over 12 amino acids. The CDR3 sequence is CASSVRGTEAFF. The DNA for the CDR3 is TGTGCCAGCAGTGTAAGGGGGACTGAAGCTTTCTTT.

The DNA for the CDR3 is TGTGCCAGTATGACTAGCGGGAGGCTACAAGAGACCCAGTACTTC. Translation gives CASMTSGRLQETQYF. The J gene is TRBJ2-5, the V gene TRBV28; TRBD2 matches 13 bases. The germline V gene encodes CDR1 MDHEN and CDR2 SYDVKM. Unmatched junction bases numbered 6, after V lost 9 bases and J lost 2 bases. This CDR3 has 15 amino acids.

The rearrangement joins TRBV7-6 to TRBJ2-3; maybe TRBD2 (6 bases). Germline V CDR1 and CDR2: SGHVS, FNYEAQ. V was trimmed by 4 bases and J by 8 bases, leaving 16 bases between them. This CDR3 spans 14 amino acids. The CDR3 bases are TGTGCCAGCAGCTCCTCAGAGGGGCGGGGTACGCAGTATTTT. Translating it yields CASSSSEGRGTQYF.

The CDR3 loop is CASSMTGGNQPQHF. CDR3 nucleotides: TGTGCCAGTAGTATGACAGGGGGCAATCAGCCCCAGCATTTT. The rearrangement uses TRBV19 and TRBJ1-5; 8 nucleotides line up with TRBD1. From germline, CDR1 is LNHDA and CDR2 SQIVND (reference sequence). This CDR3 has 14 amino acids. The V segment lost 3 bases and the J segment 2 bases; nucleotides outside the gene matches: 0.

This clone was recorded a few times. The chain couples TRBV6-5 to TRBJ1-6; unclear D gene. CDR1 and CDR2 (germline): MNHEY, SVGAGI. Trimming shortened V by 0 bases and J by 7 bases, and 7 bases separated the two germline ends. This CDR3 contains 14 residues. CDR3 sequence (DNA): TGTGCCAGCAGTTACTCCGAGGCGAATTCACCCCTCCACTTT. Translated, it gives CASSYSEANSPLHF.

V is TRBV2 and J is TRBJ2-2; 13 positions agree with TRBD2. Trimming took 6 bases from V and 1 from J; bases not matched to a gene: 2. Germline assignment: CDR1 SNHLY and CDR2 FYNNEI. The CDR3 loop spans 16 amino acids. The DNA of the CDR3 is TGTGCCAGCAGCCGGACTAGCGGGAGGAACACCGGGGAGCTGTTTTTT. Translation: CASSRTSGRNTGELFF.

The chain employs TRBV4-2 and TRBJ1-1; D gene ambiguous. V lost 2 bases and J 1 base, leaving 11 bases between the germline ends. The CDR3 length is 15 residues. The germline CDR1 and CDR2 sequences are LGHNA and YNFKEQ. CDR3 protein: CASSQQVWGNTEAFF. The CDR3 DNA reads TGTGCCAGCAGCCAACAGGTTTGGGGGAACACTGAAGCTTTCTTT.

The count of this clone is one. The chain links TRBV9 to TRBJ2-1; 15 bases line up with TRBD2. The trim removed 0 bases at V and 5 bases at J, leaving 15 bases unmatched. The CDR3 totals 21 residues. CDR1 and CDR2 from the germline V gene are SGDLS and YYNGEE. CDR3 region: CASSVEPGLAGGPPFNNEQFF. Written as DNA, the CDR3 is TGTGCCAGCAGCGTAGAACCGGGACTAGCGGGAGGCCCACCCTTTAACAATGAGCAGTTCTTC.

The chain couples TRBV5-6 to TRBJ2-5, with D unclear. Germline lookup yields CDR1 SGHDT and CDR2 YYEEEE. CDR3 length: 12 amino acids. Trimming cost V 4 bases and J 4 bases, with 8 bases left between them. CDR3 sequence reads: CASSPHGETQYF. CDR3 nucleotides: TGTGCCAGCAGCCCCCATGGAGAGACCCAGTACTTC.

The chain joins TRBV2 to TRBJ1-5; D possibly corresponds to TRBD1 (5 bases). V lost 3 bases and J 4 bases, leaving 10 bases between the germline ends. The CDR3 totals 14 residues. Germline CDR1 is SNHLY and CDR2 is FYNNEI. In nucleotides, the CDR3 is TGTGCCAGCAGTGACAGGGAGTGGAATCAGCCCCAGCATTTT. It specifies CASSDREWNQPQHF.

This rearrangement joins TRBV6-6 to TRBJ2-7; the D is unclear. This CDR3 region has 13 residues. Trimming left V 4 bases short and J 0 bases short, with 7 bases between. The V gene's germline CDR1 is MNHNY and CDR2 SVGAGI (reference sequence). CDR3 loop: CASSWRHSYEQYF. CDR3 in DNA: TGTGCCAGCAGTTGGCGTCACTCCTACGAGCAGTACTTC.

This clone was found a few times. The CDR3 DNA sequence: TGTGCCAGTACGACCAATCAGGGGGCGAACTATGGCTACACCTTC. It yields the protein CASTTNQGANYGYTF. The gene calls are TRBV19 and TRBJ1-2, with TRBD1 identical over 8 bases. Germline-derived CDR1 and CDR2 are LNHDA and SQIVND (reference sequence). J was trimmed by 2 bases and V by 7 bases; bases with no gene match: 9. There are 15 residues in the CDR3. The variable domain in full, completed from reference TRBV19 and TRBJ1-2, reads DGGITQSPKYLFRKEGQNVTLSCEQNLNHDAMYWYRQDPGQGLRLIYYSQIVNDFQKGDIAEGYSVSREKKESFPLTVTSAQKNPTAFYLCASTTNQGANYGYTFGSGTRLTVV.

CDR3: CASRRQGINEKLFF. Here the CDR3 DNA reads TGTGCCAGCAGGAGACAGGGTATTAATGAAAAACTGTTTTTT. This chain joins TRBV7-2 and TRBJ1-4, with 7 bases matching TRBD1. The CDR3 is 14 residues long. Germline CDR1 is SGHTA and CDR2 is FQGNSA. Trimming at V came to 6 bases and at J to 4 bases, leaving 5 bases not matched to a gene.

This chain joins TRBV6-5 and TRBJ2-5; D unresolved. CDR3 size: 14 residues. V lost 6 bases and J lost 5, with 16 bases in between. Germline loops: CDR1 MNHEY, CDR2 SVGAGI. Here the CDR3 reads CASSLKGFRETQYF. The CDR3 DNA is TGTGCCAGCAGCCTTAAAGGGTTTCGGGAGACCCAGTACTTC.

J is TRBJ2-3 and V is TRBV18; unclear D gene. CDR3 size: 12 residues. Trimming removed 4 bases at V and 6 bases at J, with 8 bases between. The V gene's germline CDR1 is KGHSH and CDR2 LQKENI. The CDR3 loop is CASSLPWDTQYF. The CDR3 DNA reads TGTGCCAGCTCACTCCCATGGGATACGCAGTATTTT.

The rearrangement links TRBV10-3 to TRBJ1-4; TRBD1 agrees at 7 bases. The junction had 8 bases not matched to a gene; V was cut back by 6 bases and J by 7 bases. Germline V gene lookup returns CDR1 ENHRY and CDR2 SYGVKD. This CDR3 is 14 amino acids long. The CDR3, as DNA: TGTGCCATCAGGCGAGACAGGGATCGTGAAAAACTGTTTTTT. Its protein product is CAIRRDRDREKLFF.

J is TRBJ2-5 and V is TRBV19; 8 bases agree with TRBD1. J gave up 4 bases and V 6 bases, and 10 bases lay outside the gene matches. The CDR3 extends over 15 amino acids. CDR1 and CDR2 from the germline V gene are LNHDA and SQIVND (reference sequence). This chain's CDR3 is CASSRTGILPETQYF. The CDR3 nucleotides read TGTGCCAGTAGCCGGACAGGGATTCTTCCAGAGACCCAGTACTTC.